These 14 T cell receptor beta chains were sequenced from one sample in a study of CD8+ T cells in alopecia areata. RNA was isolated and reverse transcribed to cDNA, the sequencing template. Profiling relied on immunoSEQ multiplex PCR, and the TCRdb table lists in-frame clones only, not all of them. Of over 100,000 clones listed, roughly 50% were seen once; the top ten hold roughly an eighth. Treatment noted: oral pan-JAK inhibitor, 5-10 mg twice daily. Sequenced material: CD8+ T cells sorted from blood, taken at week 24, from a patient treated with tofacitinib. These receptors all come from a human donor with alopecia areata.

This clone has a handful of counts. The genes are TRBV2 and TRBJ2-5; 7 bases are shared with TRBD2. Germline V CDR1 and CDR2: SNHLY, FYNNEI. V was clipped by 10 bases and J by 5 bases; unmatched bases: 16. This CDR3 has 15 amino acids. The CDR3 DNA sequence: TGTGCCATCACGGGGGGACTCTCCGGTAGGGAGACCCAGTACTTC. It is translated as CAITGGLSGRETQYF.

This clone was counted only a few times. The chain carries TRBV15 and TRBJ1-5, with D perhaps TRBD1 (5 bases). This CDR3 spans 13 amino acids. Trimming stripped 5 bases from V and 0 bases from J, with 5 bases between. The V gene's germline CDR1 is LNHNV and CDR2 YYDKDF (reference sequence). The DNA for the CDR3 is TGTGCCACCAGCGACAGTAGCAATCAGCCCCAGCATTTT. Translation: CATSDSSNQPQHF.

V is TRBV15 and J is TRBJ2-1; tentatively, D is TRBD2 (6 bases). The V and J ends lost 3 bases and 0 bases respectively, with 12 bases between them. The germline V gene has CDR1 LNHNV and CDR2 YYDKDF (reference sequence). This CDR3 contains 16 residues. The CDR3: CATSSSRGSSYNEQFF. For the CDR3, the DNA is TGTGCCACCAGCAGTTCCCGGGGGAGCTCCTACAATGAGCAGTTCTTC.

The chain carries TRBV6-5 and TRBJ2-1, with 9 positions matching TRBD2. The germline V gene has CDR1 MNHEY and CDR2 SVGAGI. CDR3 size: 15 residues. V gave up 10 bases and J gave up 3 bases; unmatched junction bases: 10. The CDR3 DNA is TGTGCCACTGCGGGGGTAGCGGGGGTCTACAATGAGCAGTTCTTC. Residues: CATAGVAGVYNEQFF.

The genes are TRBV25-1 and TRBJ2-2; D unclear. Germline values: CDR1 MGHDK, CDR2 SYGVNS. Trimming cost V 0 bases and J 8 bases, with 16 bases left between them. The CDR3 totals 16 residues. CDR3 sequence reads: CASSEYAGSLVGELFF. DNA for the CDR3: TGTGCCAGCAGTGAATATGCAGGTTCTCTGGTGGGGGAGCTGTTTTTT.

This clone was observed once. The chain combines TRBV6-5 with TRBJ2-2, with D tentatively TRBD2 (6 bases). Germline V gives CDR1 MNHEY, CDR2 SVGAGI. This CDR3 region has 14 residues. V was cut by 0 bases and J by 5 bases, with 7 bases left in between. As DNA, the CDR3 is TGTGCCAGCAGTTACTCGGGGGGAACCGGGGAGCTGTTTTTT. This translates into CASSYSGGTGELFF.

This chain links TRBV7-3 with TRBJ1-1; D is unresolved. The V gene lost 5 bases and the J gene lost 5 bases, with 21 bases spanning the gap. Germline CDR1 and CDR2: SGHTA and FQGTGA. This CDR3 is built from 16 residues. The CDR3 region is CASSQGRGGIDTEAFF. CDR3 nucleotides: TGTGCCAGCAGCCAAGGTCGGGGTGGAATTGATACTGAAGCTTTCTTT.

The CDR3 loop is CASSPGRSTYEQYF. CDR3 in DNA: TGCGCCAGCAGTCCCGGACGTTCGACCTACGAGCAGTACTTC. The rearrangement links TRBV5-1 to TRBJ2-7, with D unclear. The CDR3 runs to 14 residues. Trimming took 5 bases from V and 2 from J, leaving 14 bases between them. CDR1 and CDR2 (germline): SGHRS, YFSETQ.

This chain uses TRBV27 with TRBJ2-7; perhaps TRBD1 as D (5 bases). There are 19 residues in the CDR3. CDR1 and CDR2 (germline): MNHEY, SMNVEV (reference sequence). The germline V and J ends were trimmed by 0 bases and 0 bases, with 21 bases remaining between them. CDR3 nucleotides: TGTGCCAGCAGTTTATCGGTAGGAGACAGCCCTTCCTTCTCCTACGAGCAGTACTTC. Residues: CASSLSVGDSPSFSYEQYF.

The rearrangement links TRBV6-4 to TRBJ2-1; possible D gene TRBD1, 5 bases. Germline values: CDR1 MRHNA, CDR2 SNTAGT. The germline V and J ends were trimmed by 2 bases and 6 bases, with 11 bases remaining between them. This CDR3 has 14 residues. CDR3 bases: TGTGCCAGCAGTGACGAGCCAGGGCCCAATGAGCAGTTCTTC. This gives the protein CASSDEPGPNEQFF.

CDR3 nucleotides: TGTGCCAGCAGTTACGGGACAGCTCCGAACACTGAAGCTTTCTTT. The encoded protein is CASSYGTAPNTEAFF. The chain links TRBV6-5 to TRBJ1-1; 7 bases line up with TRBD1. V gave up 2 bases and J gave up 1 base; unmatched junction bases: 4. The germline V gene encodes CDR1 MNHEY and CDR2 SVGAGI. This CDR3 is built from 15 residues.

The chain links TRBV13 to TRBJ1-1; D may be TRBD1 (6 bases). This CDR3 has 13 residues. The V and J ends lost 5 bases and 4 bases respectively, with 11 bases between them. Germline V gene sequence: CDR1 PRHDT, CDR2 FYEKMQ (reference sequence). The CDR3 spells CASSVEGGTEAFF. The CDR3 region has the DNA TGTGCCAGCAGCGTAGAAGGGGGCACTGAAGCTTTCTTT.

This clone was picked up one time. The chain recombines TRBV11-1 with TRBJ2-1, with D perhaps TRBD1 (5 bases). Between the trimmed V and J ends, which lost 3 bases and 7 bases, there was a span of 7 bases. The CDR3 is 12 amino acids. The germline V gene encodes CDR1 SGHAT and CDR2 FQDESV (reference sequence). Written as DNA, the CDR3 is TGTGCCAGCAGCTTCTCAGGGAATGAGCAGTTCTTC. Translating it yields CASSFSGNEQFF.

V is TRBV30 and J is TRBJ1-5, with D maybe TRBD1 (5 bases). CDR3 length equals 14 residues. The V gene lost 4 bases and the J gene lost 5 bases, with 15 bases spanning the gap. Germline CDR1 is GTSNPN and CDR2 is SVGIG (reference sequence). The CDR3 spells CAWNWAGMDQPQHF. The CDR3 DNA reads TGTGCCTGGAATTGGGCAGGGATGGATCAGCCCCAGCATTTT.